This TCR beta chain comes out of a study of Ad26.COV2.S vaccination and SARS-CoV-2 variants. Indicated treatment: 15 to 20 received Ad26.COV2.S at low or high dose, single or two shots; several received placebo; per-sample allocation not given. The study sampled participants on day 63 after the first vaccine or placebo injection. This clone was counted a single time. Germline loops: CDR1 SGHRS, CDR2 YFSETQ. V gave up 4 bases and J gave up 1 base; unmatched junction bases: 10. The CDR3 runs 16 residues. Data came from immunoSEQ multiplex PCR; TCRdb stores just in-frame clones and leaves some out. The data hold 300,000 to 350,000 clones, with around 84% observed a single time.

The sequenced sample was peripheral blood, obtained in a trial of Ad26.COV2.S vaccine versus placebo. The receptor was derived from a person aged 18-65 years who received the Ad26.COV2.S COVID-19 vaccine or a placebo. This chain uses TRBV5-1 with TRBJ1-1; 7 bases are shared with TRBD1. The CDR3 bases are TGCGCCAGCAGCGTCGAGGGGGCCCCAACGAACACTGAAGCTTTCTTT. This codes for CASSVEGAPTNTEAFF.